This T cell receptor (beta chain) appears in the sequencing data of a study of T cell repertoires in cytomegalovirus infection. Study background: HLA-B-restricted CMV epitopes that are well studied were used alongside recently identified HLA-C-restricted ones. General observations from the study: HLA-C-restricted CMV clonotypes gave the most frequent clonotype in two of eight donors.

MiXCR was run by TCRdb on the reads, yielding one entry per CDR3 protein. This sample yields about 700,000 distinct CDR3 sequences, of which about 33% are seen a single time; around a sixth belongs to the top ten. The V end lost 8 bases, the J end lost 8 bases, and 12 bases lay between the germline ends. CDR3 length: 11 amino acids. Germline CDR1 reads SNHLY; CDR2 reads FYNNEI. The table lists this clonotype with a few counts. Antigen: not known. The rearrangement uses TRBV2 and TRBJ1-1; D gene unclear. The input for sequencing was cultured PBMCs, taken from culture after CMV antigen stimulation. This clonotype was sampled from a human donor in good health (CMV status not recorded). Some clones in this sample may be carry-over from other donors' samples. Here the CDR3 DNA reads TGTGCCAGCGCCGTACTACACGAAGCTTTCTTT. It encodes CASAVLHEAFF. Full variable domain (missing parts from reference TRBV2 and TRBJ1-1): EPEVTQTPSHQVTQMGQEVILRCVPISNHLYFYWYRQILGQKVEFLVSFYNNEISEKSEIFDDQFSVERPDGSNFTLKIRSTKLEDSAMYFCASAVLHEAFFGQGTRLTVV.